One TCR beta chain is described in this entry. This sample was included in a study of blood T cell repertoires in COVID-19. Study summary: Sites in the United States, Italy and Spain provided acute and convalescent COVID-19 samples. Sample material is recorded as cDNA or gDNA derived from T cells, B-cell-depleted T cells, or PBMCs.

The CDR3 runs to 13 residues. Trimming shortened V by 11 bases and J by 1 base, and 14 bases separated the two germline ends. Germline CDR1 reads SNHLY; CDR2 reads FYNNEI. In the original workflow: Reference gene primers were amplified, and this amplification served to estimate nucleated cell counts. Some clones are missing from TCRdb's copy, which holds only in-frame ones; the method was immunoSEQ multiplex PCR. V and J calls plus clone size are reproduced from that table; the DNA served to infer D and trimming. The table has about 140,000 clones, roughly 85% seen once. The sample consisted of peripheral blood. This clonotype originated in a man between 60 and 70 years old with acute or convalescent COVID-19. The J gene is TRBJ1-1, the V gene TRBV2; D is ambiguous. In nucleotides, the CDR3 is TGTGCCCCCACAAAGAGGAGGAACACTGAAGCTTTCTTT. The encoded protein is CAPTKRRNTEAFF.